Listed here are 14 T cell receptor beta chains from one sample, sequenced in a study of T cells in placental villitis. Using the immunoSEQ v4 bias-controlled multiplex PCR assay, run blinded to group allocation, TCR-beta CDR3 regions were amplified from genomic DNA. TCRdb's version of the immuneACCESS table is confined to in-frame rearrangements and falls short of the full clone set. An unresolved V gene accounts for under half of the shortfall where checked; the remainder is of unknown origin. The sample contains over 2,500 clones, about 79% of them found a single time. The ten top clones hold 18% of the sample. Specimen: placental tissue containing maternal and fetal cells. These receptors were obtained from a human patient with infectious villitis; the placental T cells may come from both mother and fetus.

The gene calls are TRBV6-5 and TRBJ1-2; D not certain. This CDR3 has 13 residues. The V gene's germline CDR1 is MNHEY and CDR2 SVGAGI. Trimming took 6 bases from V and 6 from J, leaving 14 bases between them. Written as DNA, the CDR3 is TGTGCCAGCAGAATACCCGGGGAAGATGGCTACACCTTC. Translated, it gives CASRIPGEDGYTF.

The chain joins TRBV23-1 to TRBJ2-1, with D possibly called TRBD1 or TRBD2 (7 bases each). TRBV23-1 is designated an ORF whose function remains uncertain. This CDR3 has 14 residues. The ends were cut back, 7 bases at V and 8 bases at J, with 18 bases in the middle. Written as DNA, the CDR3 is TGCGCCAGCACAGCCTCGACAGGGAGGGATGAGCAGTTCTTC. This translates into CASTASTGRDEQFF.

This clone was counted a single time. V usage is TRBV4-3 and J usage is TRBJ1-2; D remains ambiguous. V gave up 0 bases and J gave up 5 bases, with 10 bases separating them. CDR1 is LGHNA, CDR2 YSLEER, per germline. The CDR3 consists of 14 residues. The CDR3 region is CASSQDRVDYGYTF. CDR3 DNA: TGCGCCAGCAGCCAAGATCGGGTGGATTATGGCTACACCTTC.

The gene calls are TRBV7-9 and TRBJ2-7; D remains unclear. The germline gives CDR1 SEHNR, CDR2 FQNEAQ (reference sequence). This CDR3 spans 14 amino acids. V dropped 5 bases and J dropped 6 bases, with 17 bases sitting between them. The CDR3 loop reads CASSPAQVTAEQYF. CDR3 DNA sequence: TGTGCCAGCAGCCCCGCCCAGGTTACCGCCGAGCAGTACTTC.

V is TRBV6-5 and J is TRBJ2-3; the match to TRBD2 covers 9 bases. Germline V lookup: CDR1 MNHEY, CDR2 SVGAGI. V shed 6 bases, J shed 0 bases, and the junction held 4 bases outside the gene matches. This CDR3 contains 15 residues. The CDR3, as DNA: TGTGCCAGCAGCGCTAGCGGGGTAAGCACAGATACGCAGTATTTT. Residues: CASSASGVSTDTQYF.

The V gene is TRBV4-3, the J gene TRBJ1-1, with D hard to call. V was pared by 0 bases and J by 1 base, with 12 bases between. The CDR3 length is 16 residues. Germline-derived CDR1 and CDR2 are LGHNA and YSLEER. The CDR3 is CASSQDPPGPNTEAFF. The CDR3 region has the DNA TGCGCCAGCAGCCAAGATCCCCCAGGTCCGAACACTGAAGCTTTCTTT.

This clone has only a few counts. The chain employs TRBV27 and TRBJ1-2; TRBD1 agrees at 8 bases. V trimming: 5 bases; J trimming: 7 bases; junction bases outside the gene matches: 9. Germline CDR1 MNHEY, CDR2 SMNVEV (reference sequence). CDR3 length: 14 amino acids. The CDR3: CASSPGQGRGGYTF. CDR3 bases: TGTGCCAGCAGTCCCGGACAGGGTAGGGGTGGCTACACCTTC.

The rearrangement joins TRBV5-1 to TRBJ2-2; maybe TRBD1 (6 bases). Germline V lookup: CDR1 SGHRS, CDR2 YFSETQ. This CDR3 is 15 amino acids long. V was trimmed by 3 bases and J by 5 bases, leaving 14 bases between them. Written as DNA, the CDR3 is TGCGCCAGCAGCTCCCAGGGGCCAAATACCGGGGAGCTGTTTTTT. Translation gives CASSSQGPNTGELFF. Together with reference TRBV5-1 and TRBJ2-2, the CDR3 gives the full variable domain: KAGVTQTPRYLIKTRGQQVTLSCSPISGHRSVSWYQQTPGQGLQFLFEYFSETQRNKGNFPGRFSGRQFSNSRSEMNVSTLELGDSALYLCASSSQGPNTGELFFGEGSRLTVL.

This clone appeared once. This sequence joins TRBV5-1 and TRBJ2-4; D may be TRBD1 (5 bases). Germline CDR1 is SGHRS and CDR2 is YFSETQ. Trimming took 5 bases from V and 0 from J, leaving 21 bases between them. This CDR3 spans 18 amino acids. The CDR3: CASRPAQGPFLAKNIQYF. The CDR3 nucleotides are TGCGCCAGCAGACCTGCCCAGGGCCCATTCCTAGCCAAAAACATTCAGTACTTC.

This chain connects TRBV7-9 to TRBJ2-3; the match to TRBD2 covers 12 bases. V shed 5 bases and J 4 bases; nucleotides not matched to a gene: 10. This CDR3 is 17 amino acids long. CDR1 is SEHNR, CDR2 FQNEAQ, per germline (reference sequence). In DNA form, the CDR3 reads TGTGCCAGCAGCCCCAAAACTAGCGGGGGGTTTGCAGATACGCAGTATTTT. Residues: CASSPKTSGGFADTQYF.

This clone was seen a few times. The chain employs TRBV6-1 and TRBJ1-5, with D maybe TRBD1 (5 bases). This CDR3 contains 18 residues. Germline values: CDR1 MNHNS, CDR2 SASEGT. V lost 1 base to trimming and J lost 0 bases, with 16 bases between them. CDR3 nucleotides: TGTGCCAGCAGTGAAGTCGCGGGGGGGACGTTTAGCAATCAGCCCCAGCATTTT. It codes for CASSEVAGGTFSNQPQHF.

This clone was recorded only once. The chain combines TRBV28 with TRBJ1-1; unclear D gene. The V gene lost 5 bases and the J gene lost 1 base, with 14 bases spanning the gap. CDR1 and CDR2 (germline): MDHEN, SYDVKM. The CDR3 has 15 residues. The CDR3 protein is CASSPETLGNTEAFF. Here the CDR3 DNA reads TGTGCCAGCAGTCCAGAGACACTGGGGAACACTGAAGCTTTCTTT.

The chain uses TRBV14 and TRBJ1-1; tentatively, D is TRBD1 (6 bases). Trimming pared 0 bases from V and 5 bases from J, leaving 25 bases between. The CDR3 loop spans 19 amino acids. Per germline, CDR1 SGHDN and CDR2 FVKESK. The CDR3 protein is CASSQDIVPLRGSKTEAFF. The DNA of the CDR3 is TGTGCCAGCAGCCAAGATATAGTCCCCCTAAGGGGGTCCAAGACTGAAGCTTTCTTT.

CDR3 protein: CASSPDRGYGYTF. The CDR3 DNA sequence: TGTGCCAGCAGCCCGGACAGGGGGTATGGCTACACCTTC. V usage is TRBV9 and J usage is TRBJ1-2; 10 positions agree with TRBD1. This CDR3 is built from 13 residues. Germline loops: CDR1 SGDLS, CDR2 YYNGEE. With V trimmed by 4 bases and J by 5 bases, 2 bases remained unmatched.